Each of the 5 T cell receptor beta chains below was sequenced from the same sample in a study of cytomegalovirus exposure and HLA in healthy donors. TCRdb's copy holds only in-frame clones and misses some; the assay was immunoSEQ multiplex PCR. Of roughly 79,000 clones listed, 90% to 95% were seen once; the top ten hold over 0.65%. The sample was PBMCs. These receptors came from a man aged 18 to 30 in good health and CMV-seronegative.

By share, this clone counts as medium-sized (0.01 to 0.1%). This chain uses TRBV6-4 with TRBJ2-6; D uncertain. CDR3 length: 14 residues. V shed 3 bases and J shed 0 bases, with 3 bases lying between them. Per the germline V gene, CDR1 is MRHNA and CDR2 is SNTAGT. The CDR3 DNA follows: TGTGCCAGCAGTGAGAGCTCTGGGGCCAACGTCCTGACTTTC. Translation gives CASSESSGANVLTF.

The chain recombines TRBV7-6 with TRBJ2-5; possibly TRBD2 for D (6 bases). The CDR3 has 11 residues. Germline V gene data show CDR1 as SGHVS and CDR2 as FNYEAQ. The V end lost 5 bases, the J end lost 5 bases, and 6 bases lay between the germline ends. CDR3 bases: TGTGCCAGCAGCGGGGGGGAGACCCAGTACTTC. Amino acid sequence: CASSGGETQYF.

The chain combines TRBV29-1 with TRBJ2-7; D might be TRBD1 (7 bases). The ends were cut back, 5 bases at V and 4 bases at J, with 21 bases in the middle. Germline V CDR1 and CDR2: SQVTM, ANQGSEA. The CDR3 extends over 15 amino acids. CDR3 in amino acids: CSVTVRGTVPYEQYF. CDR3 nucleotides: TGCAGCGTTACTGTGCGCGGGACAGTCCCTTACGAGCAGTACTTC.

This clone has a handful of counts. The J gene is TRBJ1-2, the V gene TRBV11-2; no definite D call. V was clipped by 4 bases and J by 4 bases, with 13 bases between them. There are 14 residues in the CDR3. In germline, CDR1 is SGHAT, CDR2 FQNNGV. CDR3 amino acids: CASSSLVSGYGYTF. Written as DNA, the CDR3 is TGTGCCAGCAGCTCTCTGGTTAGTGGCTATGGCTACACCTTC.

The V gene is TRBV10-1, the J gene TRBJ1-1; 7 nucleotides agree with TRBD1. CDR3 length equals 14 residues. With 7 bases clipped from V and 3 bases from J, the junction kept 8 bases outside the gene matches. The germline CDR1 and CDR2 sequences are WNHNN and SYGVQD (reference sequence). This CDR3 is CASNYRGSDTEAFF. The CDR3 region has the DNA TGCGCCAGCAATTACAGGGGTAGTGACACTGAAGCTTTCTTT.